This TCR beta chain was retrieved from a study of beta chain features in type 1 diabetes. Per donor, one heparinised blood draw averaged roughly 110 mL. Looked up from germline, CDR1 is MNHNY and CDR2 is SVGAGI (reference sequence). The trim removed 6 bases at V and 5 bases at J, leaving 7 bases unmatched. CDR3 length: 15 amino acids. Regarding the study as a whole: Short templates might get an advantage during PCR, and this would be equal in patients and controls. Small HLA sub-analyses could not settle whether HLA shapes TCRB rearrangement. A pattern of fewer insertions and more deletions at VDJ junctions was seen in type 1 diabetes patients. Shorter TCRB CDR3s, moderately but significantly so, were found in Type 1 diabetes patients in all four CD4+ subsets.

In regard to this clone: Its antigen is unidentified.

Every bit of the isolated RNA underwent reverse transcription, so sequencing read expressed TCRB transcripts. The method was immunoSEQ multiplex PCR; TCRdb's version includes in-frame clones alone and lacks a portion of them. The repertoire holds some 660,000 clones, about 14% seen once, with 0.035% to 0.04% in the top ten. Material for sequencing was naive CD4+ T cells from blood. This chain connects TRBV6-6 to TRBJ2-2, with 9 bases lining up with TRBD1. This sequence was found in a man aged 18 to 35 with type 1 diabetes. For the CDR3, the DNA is TGTGCCAGCAGCAACGGACAGGGGAATACCGGGGAGCTGTTTTTT. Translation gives CASSNGQGNTGELFF.